This T cell receptor (beta chain) came from a study of blood T cell repertoires in COVID-19. Study context: PBMCs, B-cell-depleted T cells, or T cells provided the cDNA or gDNA that made up the material.

Germline CDR1 LGHNT, CDR2 FRNRAP. The CDR3 covers 18 residues. Germline trimming cut 0 bases from V and 8 bases from J; bases unmatched to any gene: 12. TCRdb's copy holds only in-frame clones and misses some; the assay was immunoSEQ multiplex PCR. Of approximately 240,000 clones in the sample, roughly four fifths were seen once. Sequencing was carried out using peripheral blood. The chain links TRBV12-5 to TRBJ2-6, with TRBD1 matching over 8 bases. This TCR came from a man aged 45-60 years with acute or convalescent COVID-19. CDR3 sequence (DNA): TGTGCTAGTGGTTTGGTACCGACAGGGGCTCTTGTTTCCAACGTCCTGACTTTC. Translated: CASGLVPTGALVSNVLTF.